This TCR beta chain was sequenced for a study of T cells in localized non-small cell lung cancer. V was clipped by 7 bases and J by 0 bases, with 11 bases between them. The CDR3 has 14 amino acids. Only in-frame clones appear in the TCRdb table, and some are missing; sequencing was by immunoSEQ multiplex PCR. The sample yields about 48,000 clones, about 72% seen once. This clonotype was sampled from a man between 40 and 70 years old with stage I squamous cell lung carcinoma. The genes are TRBV5-3 and TRBJ2-1, with D possibly matching TRBD2 (6 bases). TRBV5-3 is an ORF, and what it does is uncertain. The source was peripheral blood, collected before any cancer treatment. CDR3 loop: CARGPAGSYNEQFF. CDR3 DNA sequence: TGTGCCAGAGGACCAGCGGGCTCCTACAATGAGCAGTTCTTC.